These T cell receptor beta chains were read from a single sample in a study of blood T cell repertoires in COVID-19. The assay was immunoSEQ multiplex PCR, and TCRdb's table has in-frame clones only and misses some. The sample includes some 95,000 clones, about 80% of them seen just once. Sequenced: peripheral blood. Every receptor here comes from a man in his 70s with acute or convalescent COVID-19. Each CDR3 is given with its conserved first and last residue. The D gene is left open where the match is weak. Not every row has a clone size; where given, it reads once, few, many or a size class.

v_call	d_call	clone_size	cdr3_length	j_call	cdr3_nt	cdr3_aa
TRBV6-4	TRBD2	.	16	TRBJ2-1	TGTGCCAGCGCCCCGGGACTAGCGGGAACCAGAAGGGAGCAGTTCTTC	CASAPGLAGTRREQFF
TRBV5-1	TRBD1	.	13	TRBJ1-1	TGCGCCAGCAGCACCGACAGGGGAGGCGAAGCTTTCTTT	CASSTDRGGEAFF
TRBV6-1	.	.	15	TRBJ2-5	TGTGCCAGCAGTGAACGGGACCGCTTCAGGGGGACCCAGTACTTC	CASSERDRFRGTQYF
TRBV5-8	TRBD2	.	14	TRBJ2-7	TGTGCCAGCAGCCTTAGCGGGTATTCCTACGAGCAGTACTTC	CASSLSGYSYEQYF
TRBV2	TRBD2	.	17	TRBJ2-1	TGTGCCAGCAGAACAACTCCGGGACTAGCGAGAGAAAATGAGCAGTTCTTC	CASRTTPGLARENEQFF
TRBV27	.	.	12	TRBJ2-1	TGTGCCAGCAGAGAGGTTTACAATGAGCAGTTCTTC	CASREVYNEQFF
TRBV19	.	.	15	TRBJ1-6	TGTGCCAGTAGTACTGAGGACTGGACTAATTCACCCCTCCACTTT	CASSTEDWTNSPLHF
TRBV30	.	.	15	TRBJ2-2	TGTGCCTGGAGTCCGGGATTAACAATGGCCGGGGAGCTGTTTTTT	CAWSPGLTMAGELFF
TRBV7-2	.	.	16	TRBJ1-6	TGTGCCAGCAGCTATGCCAGGACAGATTATAATTCACCCCTCCACTTT	CASSYARTDYNSPLHF
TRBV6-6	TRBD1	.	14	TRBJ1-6	TGTGCCAGCAGACCCGGACAGGGGCATTCACCCCTCCACTTT	CASRPGQGHSPLHF
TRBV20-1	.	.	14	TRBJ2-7	TGCAGTGCTAGTCATCAGGGCCAAGTCTACGAGCAGTACTTC	CSASHQGQVYEQYF
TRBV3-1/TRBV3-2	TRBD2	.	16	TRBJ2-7	TGTGCCAGCAGCCAAGGATGGGCTAGCGGGAGTGGGGAGCAGTACTTC	CASSQGWASGSGEQYF
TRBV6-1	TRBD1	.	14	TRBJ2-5	TGTGCCAGCAGTGAAGGGACAGGGCATGAGACCCAGTACTTC	CASSEGTGHETQYF
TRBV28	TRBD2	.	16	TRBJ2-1	TGTGCCATCCTCGGACTAGCGGGAGCCGGGTACAATGAGCAGTTCTTC	CAILGLAGAGYNEQFF
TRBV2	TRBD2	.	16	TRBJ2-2	TGTGCCAGCAGTGAGAGGGGACTAGAGAACACCGGGGAGCTGTTTTTT	CASSERGLENTGELFF
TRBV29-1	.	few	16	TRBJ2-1	TGCAGCGTTGAAGATAGTTTTCAGCGGGCTAACAATGAGCAGTTCTTC	CSVEDSFQRANNEQFF
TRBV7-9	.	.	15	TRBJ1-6	TGTGCCAGCAACCAGGACGGCAGGGAAGATTCACCCCTCCACTTT	CASNQDGREDSPLHF
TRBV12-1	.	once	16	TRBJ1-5	TGTGCCAGCAGCCCAATGAGGATACATAGCAATCAGCCCCAGCATTTT	CASSPMRIHSNQPQHF
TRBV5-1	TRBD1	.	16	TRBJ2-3	TGCGCCAGCAGCTTGGGGGGACAGGGGGCGACAGATACGCAGTATTTT	CASSLGGQGATDTQYF
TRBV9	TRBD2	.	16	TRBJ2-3	TGTGCCAGCAGCCCTCGACTAGCGGGGGGCACAGATACGCAGTATTTT	CASSPRLAGGTDTQYF
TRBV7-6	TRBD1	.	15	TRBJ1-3	TGTGCCAGCAGCCCGGACAGGGGCTCTGGAAACACCATATATTTT	CASSPDRGSGNTIYF
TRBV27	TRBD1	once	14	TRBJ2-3	TGTGCCAGCAGGCCGGGACAGGGGACAGATACGCAGTATTTT	CASRPGQGTDTQYF
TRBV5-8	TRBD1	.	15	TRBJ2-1	TGTGCCAGCAGCTTACAGGGGGCCTCCTACAATGAGCAGTTCTTC	CASSLQGASYNEQFF
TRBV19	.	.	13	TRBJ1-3	TGTGCCAGTAGCCCGACAGGTTGGGACACCATATATTTT	CASSPTGWDTIYF
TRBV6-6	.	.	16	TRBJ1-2	TGTGCCAGCACCTCGAACCCGGGAGCTAAGAACTATGGCTACACCTTC	CASTSNPGAKNYGYTF
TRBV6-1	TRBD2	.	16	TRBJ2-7	TGTGCCAGCAGTGCTCCCACTAGCGGGAGGGGCTACGAGCAGTACTTC	CASSAPTSGRGYEQYF
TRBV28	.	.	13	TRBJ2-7	TGTGCCAGCAGTCCGGACACGACCTACGAGCAGTACTTC	CASSPDTTYEQYF
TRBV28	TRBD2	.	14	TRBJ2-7	TGTGCCAGCAGGCGGACTAGCGGTTCCTACGAGCAGTACTTC	CASRRTSGSYEQYF
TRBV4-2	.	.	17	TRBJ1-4	TGTGCCAGCAGCCAAGATCCCGTGGGGGCTGGGAATGAAAAACTGTTTTTT	CASSQDPVGAGNEKLFF